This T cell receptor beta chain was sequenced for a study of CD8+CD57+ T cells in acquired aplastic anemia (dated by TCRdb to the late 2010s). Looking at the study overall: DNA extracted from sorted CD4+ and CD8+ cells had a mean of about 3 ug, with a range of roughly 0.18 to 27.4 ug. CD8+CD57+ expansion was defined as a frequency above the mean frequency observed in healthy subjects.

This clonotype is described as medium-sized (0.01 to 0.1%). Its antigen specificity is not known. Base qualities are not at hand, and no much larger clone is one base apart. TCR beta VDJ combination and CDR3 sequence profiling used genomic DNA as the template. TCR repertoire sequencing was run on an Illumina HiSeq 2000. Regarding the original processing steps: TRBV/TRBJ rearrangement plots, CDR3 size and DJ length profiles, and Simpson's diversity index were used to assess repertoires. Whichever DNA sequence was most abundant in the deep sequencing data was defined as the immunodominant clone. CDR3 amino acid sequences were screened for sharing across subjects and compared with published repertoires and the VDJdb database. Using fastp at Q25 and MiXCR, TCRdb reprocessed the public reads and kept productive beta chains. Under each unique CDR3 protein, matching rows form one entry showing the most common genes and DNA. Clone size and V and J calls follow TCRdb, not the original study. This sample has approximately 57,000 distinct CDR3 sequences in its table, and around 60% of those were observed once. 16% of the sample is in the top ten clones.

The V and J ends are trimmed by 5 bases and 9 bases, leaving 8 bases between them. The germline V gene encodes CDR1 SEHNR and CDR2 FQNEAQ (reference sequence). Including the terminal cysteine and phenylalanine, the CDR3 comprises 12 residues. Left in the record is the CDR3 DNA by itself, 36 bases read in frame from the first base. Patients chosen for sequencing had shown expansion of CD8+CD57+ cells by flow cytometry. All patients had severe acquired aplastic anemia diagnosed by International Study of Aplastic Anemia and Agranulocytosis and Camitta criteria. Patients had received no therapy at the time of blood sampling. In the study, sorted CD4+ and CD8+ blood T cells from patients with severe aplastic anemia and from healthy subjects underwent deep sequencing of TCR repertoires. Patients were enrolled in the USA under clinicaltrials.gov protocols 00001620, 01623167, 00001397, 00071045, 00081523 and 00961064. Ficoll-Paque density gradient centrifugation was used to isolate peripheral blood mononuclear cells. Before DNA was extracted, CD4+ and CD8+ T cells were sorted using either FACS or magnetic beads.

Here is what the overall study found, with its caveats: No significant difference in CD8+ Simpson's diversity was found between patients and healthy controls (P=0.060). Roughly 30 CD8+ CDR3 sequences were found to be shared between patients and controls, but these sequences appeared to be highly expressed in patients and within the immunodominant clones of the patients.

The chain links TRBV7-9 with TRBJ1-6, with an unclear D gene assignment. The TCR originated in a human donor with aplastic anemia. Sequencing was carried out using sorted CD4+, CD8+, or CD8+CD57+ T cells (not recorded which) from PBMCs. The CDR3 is CASSLGGSPLHF. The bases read TGTGCCAGCAGCCTCGGTGGTTCACCCCTCCACTTT.